This TCR beta chain was sequenced for a study of cytomegalovirus exposure and HLA in healthy donors. Measured with immunoSEQ multiplex PCR; TCRdb has only the in-frame clones, and not every one. The sample yields about 150,000 clones, 94% seen once. Germline CDR1 reads MNHEY; CDR2 reads SMNVEV (reference sequence). CDR3 length: 13 residues. J was trimmed by 6 bases and V by 7 bases; bases with no gene match: 8. The TCR was taken from a man in his late teens or twenties in good health and CMV-seropositive. The V gene is TRBV27, the J gene TRBJ2-7, with 8 bases fitting TRBD1. The sequenced material came from PBMCs. Here the CDR3 reads CASTSRGRSEQYF. CDR3 DNA sequence: TGTGCCAGCACTAGCAGGGGGCGGTCCGAGCAGTACTTC.